This TCR beta chain is from a study of shared clonotypes between healthy human individuals. Points from the study as a whole: Between several donors, naive CD4 clonotypes were shared at a level of approximately 5%.

TCRdb's table, derived via immunoSEQ multiplex PCR, lists solely in-frame clones and lacks some. Of fewer than 1.4 million clones in the sample, roughly 74% were seen once. Donation came from healthy HIV-negative adults that had no recent acute infections or vaccinations. Concerning this clone: Its antigen is unidentified.

The CDR3 sequence is 14 residues long. The V gene's germline CDR1 is SEHNR and CDR2 FQNEAQ (reference sequence). Trimming took off 5 bases at V and 5 bases at J, with 15 bases between the two ends. This clonotype was sampled from a man aged 18 to 30 in good health. Some clones in this sample may be carry-over from other donors' samples. The specimen was memory CD4+ T cells from PBMCs. Stated subset: CD45RA-negative fraction. The chain employs TRBV7-9 and TRBJ1-2, with a tentative D call TRBD1 (5 bases). The CDR3 loop is CASSPSGQEYGYTF. The CDR3, as DNA: TGTGCCAGCAGCCCGTCAGGACAAGAGTATGGCTACACCTTC.